At least ten counts were recorded for the clone carrying this T cell receptor beta chain. Its antigen is as yet unknown. The data belong to a study of T cell repertoires in cytomegalovirus infection. The overall study: Evidence of both CMV infection and a matching HLA type came from public TCR beta signatures.

Germline values: CDR1 SGHTA, CDR2 FQGNSA. The length of the CDR3 is 15 residues. Trimming cost V 5 bases and J 5 bases; bases outside gene matches: 7. TCRdb called the reads again in MiXCR, with one record for every CDR3 protein. The table has fewer than 900,000 distinct CDR3 sequences, 25% to 35% seen once. The chain is built from TRBV7-2 and TRBJ2-7; 12 nucleotides line up with TRBD2. The sequences come from cultured CD8+ T cells from PBMCs, collected from culture after CMV antigen stimulation. The clonotype originates from a human donor in good health (CMV status not recorded). Some clones in this sample may be carry-over from other donors' samples. This CDR3 reads CASSVGLAGRHEQYF. CDR3 DNA sequence: TGTGCCAGCAGCGTGGGACTAGCGGGCCGTCACGAGCAGTACTTC.